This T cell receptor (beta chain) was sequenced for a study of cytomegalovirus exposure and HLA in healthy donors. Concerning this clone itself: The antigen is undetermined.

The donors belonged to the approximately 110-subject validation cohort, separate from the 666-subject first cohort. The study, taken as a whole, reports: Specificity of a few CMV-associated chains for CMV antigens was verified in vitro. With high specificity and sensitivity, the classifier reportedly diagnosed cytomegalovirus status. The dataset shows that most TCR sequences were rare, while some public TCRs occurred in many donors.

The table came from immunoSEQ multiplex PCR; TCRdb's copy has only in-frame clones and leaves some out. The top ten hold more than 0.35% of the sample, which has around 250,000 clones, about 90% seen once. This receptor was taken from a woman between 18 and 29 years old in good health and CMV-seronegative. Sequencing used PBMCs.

The CDR3 sequence: CASSRQGDQPQHF. The DNA for the CDR3 is TGTGCCAGCAGCCGACAGGGGGATCAGCCCCAGCATTTT. The chain couples TRBV6-6 to TRBJ1-5; 9 positions match TRBD1. Germline CDR1 MNHNY, CDR2 SVGAGI (reference sequence). The CDR3 runs to 13 residues. After removal of 6 bases from V and 5 bases from J, the junction contained 2 bases not matched to a gene.